What follows are 10 T cell receptor beta chains derived from one specimen sequenced in a study of T cells in localized non-small cell lung cancer. The table came from immunoSEQ multiplex PCR; TCRdb's copy has only in-frame clones and leaves some out. The table shows about 6,300 clones, with around 90% occurring only once. Sample: peripheral blood, taken before any cancer treatment. These TCRs come from a male donor at least 60 years old with stage I lung adenocarcinoma.

This clone was seen a handful of times. The rearrangement joins TRBV25-1 to TRBJ1-1; D ambiguous. The V end was cut by 4 bases, the J end by 4 bases, with 10 bases between. Germline CDR1 reads MGHDK; CDR2 reads SYGVNS. This CDR3 has 13 residues. CDR3 amino acids: CASSGVLGTEAFF. DNA for the CDR3: TGTGCCAGCAGTGGGGTCTTGGGCACTGAAGCTTTCTTT. Full variable domain (missing parts from reference TRBV25-1 and TRBJ1-1): EADIYQTPRYLVIGTGKKITLECSQTMGHDKMYWYQQDPGMELHLIHYSYGVNSTEKGDLSSESTVSRIRTEHFPLTLESARPSHTSQYLCASSGVLGTEAFFGQGTRLTVV.

This clone has only one observation. The chain employs TRBV5-1 and TRBJ2-3; 7 nucleotides match TRBD2. The CDR3 loop spans 15 amino acids. J gave up 2 bases and V 3 bases, and 6 bases lay outside the gene matches. Germline assignment: CDR1 SGHRS and CDR2 YFSETQ. DNA of the CDR3: TGCGCCAGCAGCTCTCAGGGAGGGGCCACAGATACGCAGTATTTT. As protein: CASSSQGGATDTQYF. Complete variable domain (other parts from reference TRBV5-1 and TRBJ2-3): KAGVTQTPRYLIKTRGQQVTLSCSPISGHRSVSWYQQTPGQGLQFLFEYFSETQRNKGNFPGRFSGRQFSNSRSEMNVSTLELGDSALYLCASSSQGGATDTQYFGPGTRLTVL.

This sequence joins TRBV29-1 and TRBJ2-6, with a weak D call TRBD2 (5 bases). The germline gives CDR1 SQVTM, CDR2 ANQGSEA. The length of the CDR3 is 13 residues. V was pared by 7 bases and J by 2 bases, with 9 bases between. This CDR3 is CSGRVTGANVLTF. CDR3 bases: TGCAGCGGGCGGGTAACTGGGGCCAACGTCCTGACTTTC.

This clone was seen just once. The V call is TRBV6-5, the J call TRBJ1-1, with D hard to call. Germline V gives CDR1 MNHEY, CDR2 SVGAGI. The V gene lost 8 bases and the J gene lost 1 base, with 11 bases spanning the gap. The CDR3 length is 13 residues. The CDR3 reads CASLHSSNTEAFF. The CDR3, as DNA: TGTGCCAGCCTACACAGCTCGAACACTGAAGCTTTCTTT.

The chain joins TRBV5-6 to TRBJ2-3; a weak D match, TRBD2 (5 bases). Trimming cost V 5 bases and J 6 bases, with 16 bases left between them. The CDR3 contains 14 residues. CDR1 is SGHDT, CDR2 YYEEEE, per germline. The DNA of the CDR3 is TGTGCCAGCAGGGACGGGATCCGACGGGATACGCAGTATTTT. This encodes CASRDGIRRDTQYF.

This clone is a singleton in its sample. This rearrangement joins TRBV6-1 to TRBJ2-5; 7 nucleotides line up with TRBD1. Trimming at V came to 6 bases and at J to 2 bases, leaving 3 bases not matched to a gene. The CDR3 is 13 residues long. The V gene's germline CDR1 is MNHNS and CDR2 SASEGT. The CDR3 DNA follows: TGTGCCAGCAGAAGGGGACAGCAAGAGACCCAGTACTTC. Translation gives CASRRGQQETQYF.

The chain links TRBV9 to TRBJ2-1, with 10 bases lining up with TRBD2. V shed 0 bases, J shed 8 bases, and the junction held 5 bases outside the gene matches. The CDR3 length is 15 residues. Germline assignment: CDR1 SGDLS and CDR2 YYNGEE. CDR3 sequence reads: CASSVVAGGEDEQFF. The CDR3 DNA sequence: TGTGCCAGCAGCGTAGTAGCGGGGGGTGAAGATGAGCAGTTCTTC.

The chain has TRBV5-4 and TRBJ2-2; TRBD1 aligns across 8 bases. Germline loops: CDR1 SGHNT, CDR2 YYREEE (reference sequence). The V segment lost 2 bases and the J segment 7 bases; nucleotides outside the gene matches: 7. The CDR3 runs to 15 residues. CDR3 sequence reads: CASSLSQGAVGELFF. As DNA, the CDR3 is TGTGCCAGCAGCTTAAGTCAGGGGGCTGTCGGGGAGCTGTTTTTT.

CDR3 region: CASSKALGEGGPSRTGELFF. CDR3 nucleotide sequence: TGTGCCAGCTCAAAAGCCCTAGGGGAGGGGGGCCCCTCCCGGACCGGGGAGCTGTTTTTT. This rearrangement joins TRBV2 to TRBJ2-2; D may be TRBD2 (7 bases). V lost 8 bases to trimming and J lost 5 bases, with 33 bases between them. Germline V gene data show CDR1 as SNHLY and CDR2 as FYNNEI. The CDR3 is 20 amino acids.

The chain uses TRBV2 and TRBJ2-1; TRBD2 matches at 14 bases. The CDR3 covers 14 residues. CDR1 and CDR2 (germline): SNHLY, FYNNEI. Trimming cost V 9 bases and J 8 bases; bases outside gene matches: 6. The CDR3 bases are TGTGCCAGTCGACTAGCGGGAGGGCTCCATGAGCAGTTCTTC. Translating it yields CASRLAGGLHEQFF. Combining the CDR3 with reference TRBV2 and TRBJ2-1 gives the whole variable domain EPEVTQTPSHQVTQMGQEVILRCVPISNHLYFYWYRQILGQKVEFLVSFYNNEISEKSEIFDDQFSVERPDGSNFTLKIRSTKLEDSAMYFCASRLAGGLHEQFFGPGTRLTVL.